This record concerns one TCR beta chain sequence. These data come from a study of shared clonotypes between healthy human individuals. CDR3 size: 15 residues. CDR1 is MNHNY and CDR2 is SVGAGI in the germline V gene (reference sequence). Trimming removed 7 bases from V and 8 bases from J; junction bases left unmatched: 16. Data came from immunoSEQ multiplex PCR; TCRdb stores just in-frame clones and leaves some out. The sample lists approximately 500,000 clones, nearly 80% occurring once. V and J are TRBV6-6 and TRBJ1-2; 7 bases are a match to TRBD1. Sequenced input: PBMCs. The receptor was derived from a woman aged 40 to 50 in good health. Some clones in this sample may be carry-over from other donors' samples. The CDR3 sequence: CASTPGGRGVRGYTF. As DNA, the CDR3 is TGTGCCAGCACCCCCGGCGGCAGGGGGGTGAGGGGCTACACCTTC.